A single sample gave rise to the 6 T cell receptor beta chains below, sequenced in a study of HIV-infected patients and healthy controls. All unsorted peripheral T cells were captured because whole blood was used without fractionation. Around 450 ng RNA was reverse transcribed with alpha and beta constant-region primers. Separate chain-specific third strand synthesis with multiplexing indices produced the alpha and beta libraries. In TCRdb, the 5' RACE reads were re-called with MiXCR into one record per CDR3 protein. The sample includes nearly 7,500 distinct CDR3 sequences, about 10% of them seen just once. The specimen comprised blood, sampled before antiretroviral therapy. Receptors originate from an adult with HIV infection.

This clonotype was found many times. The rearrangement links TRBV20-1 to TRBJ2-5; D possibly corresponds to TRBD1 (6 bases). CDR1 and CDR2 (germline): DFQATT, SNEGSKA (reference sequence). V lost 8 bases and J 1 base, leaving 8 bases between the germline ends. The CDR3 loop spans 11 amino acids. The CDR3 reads CSPRGQETQYF. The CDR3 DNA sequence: TGCAGTCCCAGGGGCCAAGAGACCCAGTACTTC.

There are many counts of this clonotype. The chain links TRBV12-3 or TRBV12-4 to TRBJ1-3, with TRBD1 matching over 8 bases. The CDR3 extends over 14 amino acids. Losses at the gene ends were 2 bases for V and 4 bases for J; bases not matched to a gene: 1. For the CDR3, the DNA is TGTGCCAGCAGTTTATACAGGGGGGGAAACACCATATATTTT. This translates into CASSLYRGGNTIYF.

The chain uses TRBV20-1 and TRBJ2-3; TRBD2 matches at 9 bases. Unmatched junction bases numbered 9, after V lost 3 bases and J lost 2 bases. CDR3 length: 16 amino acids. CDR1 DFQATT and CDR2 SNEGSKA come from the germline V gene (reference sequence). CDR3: CSARRSSSGATDTQYF. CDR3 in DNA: TGCAGTGCTAGGAGGTCCTCTAGCGGGGCCACAGATACGCAGTATTTT.

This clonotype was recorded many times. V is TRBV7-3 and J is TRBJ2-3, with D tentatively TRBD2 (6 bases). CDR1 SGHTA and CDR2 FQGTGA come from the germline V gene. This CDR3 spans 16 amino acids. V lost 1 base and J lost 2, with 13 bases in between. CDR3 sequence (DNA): TGTGCCAGCAGCTTAAGCCGGGGGACCTACACAGATACGCAGTATTTT. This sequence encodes CASSLSRGTYTDTQYF.

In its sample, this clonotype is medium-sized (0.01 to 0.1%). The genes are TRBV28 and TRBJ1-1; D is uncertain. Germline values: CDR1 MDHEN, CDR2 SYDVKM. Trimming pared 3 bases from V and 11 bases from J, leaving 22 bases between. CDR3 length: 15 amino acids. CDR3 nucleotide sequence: TGTGCCAGCAGTTTTATTGACGTGGGCCACCCGGGCGCTTTCTTT. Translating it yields CASSFIDVGHPGAFF.

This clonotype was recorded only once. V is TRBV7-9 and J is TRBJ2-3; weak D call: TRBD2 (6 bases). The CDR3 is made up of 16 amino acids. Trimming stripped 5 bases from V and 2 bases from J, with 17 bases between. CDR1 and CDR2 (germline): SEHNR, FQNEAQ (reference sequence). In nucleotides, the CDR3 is TGTGCCAGCAGCCCCCTCGCGCGGGGCCACACAGATACGCAGTATTTT. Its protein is CASSPLARGHTDTQYF.